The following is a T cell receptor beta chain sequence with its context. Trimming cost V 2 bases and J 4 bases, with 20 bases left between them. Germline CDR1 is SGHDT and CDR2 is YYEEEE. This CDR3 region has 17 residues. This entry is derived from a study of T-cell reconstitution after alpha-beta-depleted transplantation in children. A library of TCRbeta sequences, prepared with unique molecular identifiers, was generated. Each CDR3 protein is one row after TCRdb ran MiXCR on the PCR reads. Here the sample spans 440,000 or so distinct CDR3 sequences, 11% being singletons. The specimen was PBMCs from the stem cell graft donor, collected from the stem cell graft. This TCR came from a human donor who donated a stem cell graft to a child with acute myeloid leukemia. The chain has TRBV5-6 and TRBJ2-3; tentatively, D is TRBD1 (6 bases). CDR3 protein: CASSLSGTNAVADTQYF. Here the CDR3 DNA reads TGTGCCAGCAGCTTATCCGGGACAAACGCCGTCGCAGATACGCAGTATTTT.